The 26 T cell receptor beta chains listed next were all sequenced from one sample in a study of T-cell memory formation after mild COVID-19. TCRdb ran MiXCR on the 5' RACE reads and lists one entry per CDR3 protein. This table has roughly 160,000 distinct CDR3 sequences, 10% to 15% appearing once. Sequencing was performed on PBMCs or a T cell subset sorted from them (not recorded which). These receptors all come from a man aged 18 to 29 who had mild COVID-19 (a few samples of this study predate the infection). Cell type and time point are not known.

This clonotype was recorded a few times. The chain has TRBV10-3 and TRBJ2-3, with TRBD2 matching 9 bases. Germline trimming cut 6 bases from V and 2 bases from J; bases unmatched to any gene: 3. The V gene's germline CDR1 is ENHRY and CDR2 SYGVKD. The CDR3 is 14 amino acids. The CDR3 region has the DNA TGTGCCATCAGGGGGACTAGCCTCACAGATACGCAGTATTTT. It is translated as CAIRGTSLTDTQYF.

In DNA form, the CDR3 reads TGCAGCGCCCGGCAGGGTTCAAACCCCGGGGAGCTGTTTTTT. It specifies CSARQGSNPGELFF. The genes are TRBV29-1 and TRBJ2-2; D is possibly TRBD1 (5 bases). CDR1 and CDR2 from the germline V gene are SQVTM and ANQGSEA. The CDR3 length is 14 residues. V lost 7 bases and J lost 6, with 18 bases in between.

In its sample, this clonotype was seen a few times. The V call is TRBV6-5, the J call TRBJ2-3, with TRBD1 matching 8 bases. After removal of 4 bases from V and 3 bases from J, the junction contained 6 bases not matched to a gene. CDR1 is MNHEY and CDR2 is SVGAGI in the germline V gene. The CDR3 runs to 15 residues. The CDR3 here is CASSSWTGSTDTQYF. In DNA form, the CDR3 reads TGTGCCAGCAGTTCTTGGACAGGGTCAACAGATACGCAGTATTTT.

The sample holds a few counts of this clonotype. V gene TRBV7-2 combines with J gene TRBJ2-2; 11 bases align to TRBD2. The germline V gene encodes CDR1 SGHTA and CDR2 FQGNSA. The V and J ends lost 5 bases and 6 bases, in that order; junction bases with no gene match: 8. The CDR3 runs 16 residues. The DNA of the CDR3 is TGTGCCAGCAGCCGGAATAGCGGGGGGGCTTCCGGGGAGCTGTTTTTT. It translates to CASSRNSGGASGELFF.

V gene TRBV4-3 combines with J gene TRBJ2-3; D might be TRBD2 (6 bases). Germline-derived CDR1 and CDR2 are LGHNA and YSLEER. Trimming pared 1 base from V and 3 bases from J, leaving 14 bases between. The CDR3 contains 16 residues. In nucleotides, the CDR3 is TGCGCCAGCAGCCAAGGACCGGGACTTTCTACAGATACGCAGTATTTT. Amino acids: CASSQGPGLSTDTQYF.

The chain is built from TRBV6-2 or TRBV6-3 and TRBJ1-5; D is undetermined. Germline V gives CDR1 MNHEY, CDR2 SVGEGT. The CDR3 runs 15 residues. V lost 2 bases to trimming and J lost 0 bases, with 8 bases between them. CDR3 region: CASSYLSYSNQPQHF. The CDR3 DNA is TGTGCCAGCAGTTACCTGTCCTATAGCAATCAGCCCCAGCATTTT.

This clonotype was counted ten times or more. DNA of the CDR3: TGCGCCAGCAGCCAAGTCTATCCTCCATACGGGACCCAGTACTTC. It yields the protein CASSQVYPPYGTQYF. The chain recombines TRBV4-3 with TRBJ2-5, with D unclear. The CDR3 has 15 amino acids. Germline V gene sequence: CDR1 LGHNA, CDR2 YSLEER. Trimming took off 1 base at V and 7 bases at J, with 16 bases between the two ends.

This clonotype turned up a few times. The chain joins TRBV6-6 to TRBJ2-2; 7 bases agree with TRBD1. CDR3 length equals 14 residues. Germline assignment: CDR1 MNHNY and CDR2 SVGAGI (reference sequence). Trimming removed 6 bases from V and 7 bases from J; junction bases left unmatched: 8. Written as DNA, the CDR3 is TGTGCCAGCAGACGACAGGGACGTAACGGGGAGCTGTTTTTT. This codes for CASRRQGRNGELFF.

The chain combines TRBV3-1 with TRBJ2-3; TRBD2 matches 11 bases. Germline lookup yields CDR1 LGHDT and CDR2 YNNKEL (reference sequence). Trimming took 5 bases from V and 6 from J; bases not matched to a gene: 7. This CDR3 comprises 15 residues. CDR3 protein: CASSLRLAGIDTQYF. CDR3 coding DNA: TGTGCCAGCAGCTTACGACTAGCGGGGATCGATACGCAGTATTTT.

The chain carries TRBV7-6 and TRBJ1-2; 10 bases are shared with TRBD1. The CDR3 consists of 15 residues. V trimming: 5 bases; J trimming: 3 bases; junction bases outside the gene matches: 6. Germline V gene sequence: CDR1 SGHVS, CDR2 FNYEAQ. CDR3 sequence: CASSPRQGADYGYTF. The CDR3 nucleotides are TGTGCCAGCAGCCCAAGACAGGGGGCCGACTATGGCTACACCTTC.

This clonotype was seen repeatedly, ten times or more. The V and J genes are TRBV2 and TRBJ2-2; D possibly matches TRBD1 or TRBD2 (5 bases each). Germline CDR1 and CDR2: SNHLY and FYNNEI. The CDR3 is 15 residues long. Between the trimmed V and J ends, which lost 6 bases and 6 bases, there was a span of 17 bases. This chain's CDR3 is CASSLLGALPGELFF. Written as DNA, the CDR3 is TGTGCCAGCAGCTTGCTCGGGGCCCTGCCCGGGGAGCTGTTTTTT. Together with reference TRBV2 and TRBJ2-2, the CDR3 gives the full variable domain: EPEVTQTPSHQVTQMGQEVILRCVPISNHLYFYWYRQILGQKVEFLVSFYNNEISEKSEIFDDQFSVERPDGSNFTLKIRSTKLEDSAMYFCASSLLGALPGELFFGEGSRLTVL.

This clonotype was seen only a few times. The chain carries TRBV7-2 and TRBJ2-1; D remains unclear. CDR1 is SGHTA, CDR2 FQGNSA, per germline. Deletions cut 2 bases from V and 0 bases from J, with 11 bases between. The CDR3 runs 16 residues. This CDR3 is CASSLRRQSSYNEQFF. The DNA of the CDR3 is TGTGCCAGCAGCTTACGGCGCCAGAGCTCCTACAATGAGCAGTTCTTC.

This clonotype was counted a few times. This chain links TRBV7-2 with TRBJ2-1; 12 bases align to TRBD2. Germline V gives CDR1 SGHTA, CDR2 FQGNSA. This CDR3 spans 16 amino acids. V shed 1 base and J 6 bases; nucleotides not matched to a gene: 4. The CDR3 spells CASSLVASGGANEQFF. The CDR3 DNA reads TGTGCCAGCAGCTTAGTGGCTAGCGGGGGGGCCAATGAGCAGTTCTTC. Combining the CDR3 with reference TRBV7-2 and TRBJ2-1 gives the whole variable domain GAGVSQSPSNKVTEKGKDVELRCDPISGHTALYWYRQSLGQGLEFLIYFQGNSAPDKSGLPSDRFSAERTGGSVSTLTIQRTQQEDSAVYLCASSLVASGGANEQFFGPGTRLTVL.

This chain links TRBV6-5 with TRBJ1-1; a weak D match, TRBD1 (5 bases). Trimming took 5 bases from V and 1 from J, leaving 14 bases between them. Germline V lookup: CDR1 MNHEY, CDR2 SVGAGI. The CDR3 totals 15 residues. CDR3 protein: CASSDFRDGNTEAFF. CDR3 nucleotides: TGTGCCAGCAGTGACTTCAGGGACGGGAACACTGAAGCTTTCTTT.

V and J are TRBV6-1 and TRBJ2-5; TRBD2 aligns across 11 bases. The CDR3 has 14 residues. Germline V gene lookup returns CDR1 MNHNS and CDR2 SASEGT. With 6 bases clipped from V and 3 bases from J, the junction kept 3 bases outside the gene matches. The CDR3 nucleotides read TGTGCCAGCAGGGGGGGACTAGCGGAAGAGACCCAGTACTTC. Translating gives CASRGGLAEETQYF.

The chain employs TRBV12-3 or TRBV12-4 and TRBJ1-3, with D unclear. The V gene lost 6 bases and the J gene lost 1 base, with 4 bases spanning the gap. The CDR3 is 12 amino acids. CDR3 nucleotides: TGTGCCAGCAGGCCTTCTGGAAACACCATATATTTT. This encodes CASRPSGNTIYF.

This clonotype was recorded a few times. This chain links TRBV5-1 with TRBJ2-7; possibly TRBD1 for D (6 bases). Germline CDR1 and CDR2: SGHRS and YFSETQ. V was shortened by 0 bases and J by 7 bases, with 14 bases between the two germline ends. This CDR3 has 14 amino acids. The DNA of the CDR3 is TGCGCCAGCAGCTTGGACAGGGTACCTCGGGAGCAGTACTTC. It encodes CASSLDRVPREQYF.

The V gene is TRBV5-1, the J gene TRBJ1-6; the D is unclear. From germline, CDR1 is SGHRS and CDR2 YFSETQ. V was shortened by 0 bases and J by 8 bases, with 12 bases between the two germline ends. The CDR3 length is 15 residues. CDR3 nucleotide sequence: TGCGCCAGCAGCTTGGCTCAGGCGGGAGATTCACCCCTCCACTTT. Encoded protein: CASSLAQAGDSPLHF. Supplemented by reference TRBV5-1 and TRBJ1-6, the full variable domain reads KAGVTQTPRYLIKTRGQQVTLSCSPISGHRSVSWYQQTPGQGLQFLFEYFSETQRNKGNFPGRFSGRQFSNSRSEMNVSTLELGDSALYLCASSLAQAGDSPLHFGNGTRLTVT.

This clonotype turned up a few times. The rearrangement joins TRBV20-1 to TRBJ2-7; D is unresolved. V lost 5 bases to trimming and J lost 4 bases, with 18 bases between them. The germline CDR1 and CDR2 sequences are DFQATT and SNEGSKA (reference sequence). This CDR3 has 14 residues. The CDR3 DNA is TGCAGTGCTCGGACCAACTGGGCTCCTTACGAGCAGTACTTC. Its translation: CSARTNWAPYEQYF.

The J gene is TRBJ2-5, the V gene TRBV7-2, with 7 bases fitting TRBD2. Germline V gene lookup returns CDR1 SGHTA and CDR2 FQGNSA. With V trimmed by 5 bases and J by 0 bases, 15 bases remained unmatched. CDR3 length equals 18 residues. The CDR3 nucleotides are TGTGCCAGCAGCCTACGTCCTCAGCGGGGTCGGTACCAAGAGACCCAGTACTTC. It is translated as CASSLRPQRGRYQETQYF. Supplemented by reference TRBV7-2 and TRBJ2-5, the full variable domain reads GAGVSQSPSNKVTEKGKDVELRCDPISGHTALYWYRQSLGQGLEFLIYFQGNSAPDKSGLPSDRFSAERTGGSVSTLTIQRTQQEDSAVYLCASSLRPQRGRYQETQYFGPGTRLLVL.

V and J are TRBV6-2 or TRBV6-3 and TRBJ2-5; the D gene is possibly TRBD1 (6 bases). The CDR3 has 13 amino acids. Per the germline V gene, CDR1 is MNHEY and CDR2 is SVGEGT. V lost 6 bases and J 5 bases, leaving 13 bases between the germline ends. This CDR3 reads CASRRGHGETQYF. The DNA for the CDR3 is TGTGCCAGCAGACGGGGACACGGGGAGACCCAGTACTTC.

This clonotype was observed a few times. The chain is built from TRBV5-1 and TRBJ2-1; 7 nucleotides match TRBD1. Looked up from germline, CDR1 is SGHRS and CDR2 is YFSETQ. Trimming removed 0 bases from V and 3 bases from J; junction bases left unmatched: 3. This CDR3 spans 15 amino acids. As DNA, the CDR3 is TGCGCCAGCAGCTTGGAGGGACAGATCTACAATGAGCAGTTCTTC. This sequence encodes CASSLEGQIYNEQFF.

The chain carries TRBV21-1 and TRBJ2-4; TRBD2 is taken as the D call from the table, unchecked against the DNA. TRBV21-1 is a recognized pseudogene. This CDR3 comprises 18 residues. CDR3: CASSSLAEEDLAKNIQYF. Written as DNA, the CDR3 is TGTGCCAGCAGCAGTCTAGCGGAGGAGGATCTAGCCAAAAACATTCAGTACTTC.

This clonotype was observed many times. The J gene is TRBJ1-5, the V gene TRBV6-2 or TRBV6-3; 8 nucleotides align to TRBD1. The CDR3 length is 13 residues. CDR1 is MNHEY, CDR2 SVGEGT, per germline. Trimming cost V 4 bases and J 6 bases; bases outside gene matches: 2. The CDR3: CASSWTGLQPQHF. CDR3 DNA: TGTGCCAGCAGTTGGACAGGGCTTCAGCCCCAGCATTTT.

The chain carries TRBV20-1 and TRBJ2-7; TRBD2 aligns across 7 bases. The germline V gene encodes CDR1 DFQATT and CDR2 SNEGSKA (reference sequence). This CDR3 spans 14 amino acids. Germline trimming cut 0 bases from V and 3 bases from J; bases unmatched to any gene: 5. CDR3 amino acids: CSARDRGGGYEQYF. The CDR3 DNA follows: TGCAGTGCTAGAGATCGTGGGGGGGGCTACGAGCAGTACTTC.

The CDR3 DNA reads TGTGCCAGCAGCCAGTTGGACAGGCTCAACTATGGCTACACCTTC. Amino acid sequence: CASSQLDRLNYGYTF. The chain joins TRBV3-1 to TRBJ1-2, with 7 positions matching TRBD1. The CDR3 runs to 15 residues. CDR1 LGHDT and CDR2 YNNKEL come from the germline V gene (reference sequence). The V gene end was trimmed by 3 bases and the J gene end by 2 bases; junction bases not matched to a gene: 6.